Reported below is one T cell receptor beta chain. Which antigen it targets is not known. No quality values exist for individual bases; no much larger clone is one base distant. The sample's time point label, in plain terms: 12 to 13 months on ibrutinib. For TCR beta library preparation, roughly 2.1 micrograms of genomic DNA was extracted from cryopreserved PBMCs. High-throughput TCR beta sequencing was performed on longitudinal blood samples from CLL patients receiving ibrutinib monotherapy. The patients took part in an open-label, single-center phase 2 trial of ibrutinib monotherapy. As encoded in the germline V gene, CDR1 is SGHTA while CDR2 is FQGNSA. The CDR3 runs 13 amino acids, cysteine and phenylalanine included. The CDR3 DNA has 39 bases and is translated from base 1. V and J are truncated by 1 base and 4 bases respectively, leaving an intervening sequence of 7 bases. The sample comes from a study of cytotoxic CD8 clonotypes in ibrutinib-treated CLL (dated by TCRdb to about 2021). With regard to the full study: In this cohort, around 15 patients were treatment-naive and approximately ten were relapsed/refractory, while some 17 had unmutated IGHV. On average, each sample had some 260,000 productive templates and about 89,000 productive rearrangements. All remission and progressive disease samples were collected while patients were still receiving ibrutinib. Cryopreserved peripheral blood mononuclear cells were collected before treatment, at response, and at either disease progression or sustained remission. Samples at response were collected after a median of about 12 months of treatment, with a range of about 6 to 36 months. Partial responses were observed in some 24 patients and complete responses in 2; after a median follow-up of around 64 months, remission was maintained in 15 or so patients and progression was observed in 12. Of the approximately 87 participants in the trial, roughly 25 had longitudinal samples available. Here is what the overall study found, with its caveats: Clonality rose at ibrutinib response, remained stable during sustained remission, and dropped back toward baseline at progression. Sampling times were not matched between sustained-remission and progressing patients, and lymph node repertoires were not studied. At baseline, clonality was higher than in age-matched healthy donors and showed a strong correlation with circulating CD8+ T-cell counts. Public clonotypes were rare and either shrank or stayed stable during treatment, and the rise in clonality at ibrutinib response reflected expansion of private clonotypes.

Each clonotype received, on average, around 10x coverage in deep resolution sequencing performed on a MiSeq, where the target depth lay between 1 in 1 million and 1 in 200,000 T cells. The immunoSEQ hsTCRB Kit was used to generate TCR beta libraries. The authors processed their data as follows. The data were analyzed with ImmunoSEQ Analyzer and ImmunoSEQ Data Assistant, and V, D and J gene assignments followed IMGT definitions. Clonality, with values ranging from 0 to 1, was calculated as one minus the normalized Shannon entropy of productive rearrangement frequencies. Public clonotype analysis was restricted to overrepresented clonotypes comprising at least 0.05% of each patient's repertoire. Around 14 repertoires from age-matched healthy donors, obtained from immuneACCESS, served as clonality controls. As stored in TCRdb, this immuneACCESS dataset retains in-frame rearrangements with V and J assigned. A fraction of the clones does not appear; measured against another copy, unresolved V genes explain less than half of the discrepancy, and the remainder lacks a known reason. The V and J calls and clone size are taken from that table; D and trimming were inferred from the DNA. The sample table lists around 97,000 clones, about 78% of them with a count of one. The ten largest clones take up 25% to 40% of the sample.

This receptor was obtained from a human donor with chronic lymphocytic leukemia. The material was PBMCs, obtained after 12 months of ibrutinib treatment. The chain links TRBV7-2 with TRBJ1-2, with an unclear D gene assignment. CDR3 reads: CASSLGRTYGYTF. The DNA reads TGTGCCAGCAGCTTAGGTAGAACCTATGGCTACACCTTC.